Listed below are T cell receptor beta chains from one sample, sequenced in a study of cytomegalovirus exposure and HLA in healthy donors. The table came from immunoSEQ multiplex PCR; TCRdb's copy has only in-frame clones and leaves some out. Of 170,000 or so clones detected, about 86% appear once; the ten largest clones hold approximately 3%. Sequenced material: PBMCs. These receptors all stem from a woman aged 18-30 years in good health and CMV-seropositive. The CDR3 runs from the conserved cysteine through the conserved F or W. The order of the fields is clone size, V gene, D gene, J gene, CDR3 protein, CDR3 DNA. D genes are given only for firm matches. Clone size, where shown, is once, few, many, or a class for clones that have expanded.

.	TRBV28	.	TRBJ2-1	CASSPGNEQFF	TGTGCCAGCAGTCCCGGGAATGAGCAGTTCTTC
.	TRBV5-6	TRBD1	TRBJ2-5	CASSLGTGEETQYF	TGTGCCAGCAGCCTAGGGACAGGGGAAGAGACCCAGTACTTC
.	TRBV5-1	.	TRBJ2-3	CASRQNTLIDTQYF	TGCGCCAGTAGACAGAACACTTTAATCGATACGCAGTATTTT
once	TRBV27	.	TRBJ1-6	CASSSGLTVYSPLHF	TGTGCCAGCAGTTCCGGCCTCACAGTATATTCACCCCTCCACTTT
.	TRBV9	.	TRBJ2-3	CASSSGGGARDTQYF	TGTGCCAGCAGCTCCGGGGGAGGCGCACGGGATACGCAGTATTTT
.	TRBV23-1	.	TRBJ1-5	CASTDSYYQPQHF	TGCGCCAGCACTGACAGCTATTATCAGCCCCAGCATTTT
.	TRBV19	TRBD1	TRBJ1-2	CASSIGDRGATRGYTF	TGTGCCAGTAGTATAGGAGACAGGGGGGCAACGCGTGGCTACACCTTC
once	TRBV14	.	TRBJ2-7	CASSRTEIYEQYF	TGTGCCAGCAGCCGGACAGAAATCTACGAGCAGTACTTC
.	TRBV11-2	.	TRBJ2-5	CASSATGPVTQYF	TGTGCCAGCAGCGCCACAGGGCCCGTGACCCAGTACTTC
.	TRBV5-4	TRBD1	TRBJ1-2	CASSLVRDRGSGYTF	TGTGCCAGCAGCTTGGTGAGGGACAGGGGCAGTGGCTACACCTTC
.	TRBV5-5	.	TRBJ2-1	CASSPVQNEQFF	TGTGCCAGCAGCCCGGTCCAAAATGAGCAGTTCTTC
.	TRBV19	TRBD2	TRBJ2-1	CASSRTSGGAINEQFF	TGTGCCAGTAGTCGGACTAGCGGGGGGGCCATAAATGAGCAGTTCTTC
.	TRBV6-1	.	TRBJ1-2	CASSESRQRGYTF	TGTGCCAGCAGTGAATCTCGGCAGCGGGGCTACACCTTC
few	TRBV19	TRBD1	TRBJ2-6	CASSIVTGESGANVLTF	TGTGCCAGTAGTATAGTGACAGGGGAATCTGGGGCCAACGTCCTGACTTTC
.	TRBV18	TRBD1	TRBJ1-1	CASSLGTGFRTEAFF	TGTGCCAGCTCACTCGGGACAGGGTTTCGGACTGAAGCTTTCTTT
once	TRBV27	TRBD1	TRBJ2-6	CASSRTGSGANVLTF	TGTGCCAGCAGCCGGACAGGGTCTGGGGCCAACGTCCTGACTTTC
.	TRBV6-1	.	TRBJ1-4	CASLRQVNEKLFF	TGTGCCAGCCTTCGGCAGGTTAATGAAAAACTGTTTTTT
.	TRBV5-1	TRBD1	TRBJ1-4	CASSLEGTGQGWAKLFF	TGCGCCAGCAGCTTGGAGGGCACCGGACAGGGGTGGGCAAAACTGTTTTTT
.	TRBV5-4	.	TRBJ2-2	CASSLDMNTGELFF	TGTGCCAGCAGCTTGGACATGAACACCGGGGAGCTGTTTTTT
few	TRBV5-1	TRBD1	TRBJ1-2	CASSDRASYGYTF	TGCGCCAGCAGCGACAGGGCTTCCTATGGCTACACCTTC
.	TRBV7-3	TRBD1	TRBJ2-2	CASSLSEAQGARTGELFF	TGTGCCAGCAGCTTATCCGAAGCACAGGGGGCTCGGACCGGGGAGCTGTTTTTT
.	TRBV7-8	TRBD1	TRBJ2-7	CASSVQGSLGEQYF	TGTGCCAGCAGCGTACAGGGGTCGTTGGGGGAGCAGTACTTC